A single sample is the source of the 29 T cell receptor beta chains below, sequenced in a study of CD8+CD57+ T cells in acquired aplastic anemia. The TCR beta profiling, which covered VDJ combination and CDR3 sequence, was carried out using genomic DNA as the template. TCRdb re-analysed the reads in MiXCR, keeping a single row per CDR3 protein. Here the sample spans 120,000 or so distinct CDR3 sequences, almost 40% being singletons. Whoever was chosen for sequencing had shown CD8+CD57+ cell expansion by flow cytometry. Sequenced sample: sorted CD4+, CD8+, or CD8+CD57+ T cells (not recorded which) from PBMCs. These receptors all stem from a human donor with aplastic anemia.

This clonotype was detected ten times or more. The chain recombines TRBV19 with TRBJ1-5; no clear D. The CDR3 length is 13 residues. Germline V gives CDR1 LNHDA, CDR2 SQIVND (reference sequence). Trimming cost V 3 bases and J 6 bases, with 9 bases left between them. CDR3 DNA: TGTGCCAGTAGTATCGCGGAAGGTCAGCCCCAGCATTTT. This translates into CASSIAEGQPQHF.

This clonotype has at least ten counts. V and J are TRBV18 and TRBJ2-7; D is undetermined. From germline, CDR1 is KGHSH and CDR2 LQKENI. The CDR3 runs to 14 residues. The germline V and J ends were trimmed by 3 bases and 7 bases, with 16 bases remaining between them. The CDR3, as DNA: TGTGCCAGCTCACCGACGGGTGCGGATGGGGAGCAGTACGTC. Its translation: CASSPTGADGEQYV.

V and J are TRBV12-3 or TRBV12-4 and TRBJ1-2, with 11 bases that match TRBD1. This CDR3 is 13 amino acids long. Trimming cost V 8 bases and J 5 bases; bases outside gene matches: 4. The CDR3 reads CASGRDRGYGYTF. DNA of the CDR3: TGTGCCAGCGGTCGGGACAGGGGGTATGGCTACACCTTC.

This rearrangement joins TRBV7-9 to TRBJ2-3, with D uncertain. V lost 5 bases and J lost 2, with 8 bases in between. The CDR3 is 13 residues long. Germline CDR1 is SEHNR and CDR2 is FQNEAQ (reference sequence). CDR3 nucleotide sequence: TGTGCCAGCAGCAAACCAATCACAGATACGCAGTATTTT. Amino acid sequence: CASSKPITDTQYF.

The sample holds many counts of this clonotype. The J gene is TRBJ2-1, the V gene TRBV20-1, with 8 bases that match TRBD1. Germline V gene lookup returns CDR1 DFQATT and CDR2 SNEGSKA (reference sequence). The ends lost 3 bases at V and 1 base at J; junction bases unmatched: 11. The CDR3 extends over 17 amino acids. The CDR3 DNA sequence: TGCAGTGCTAGTCCATGGGGGAACAGGGGGTCCTACAATGAGCAGTTCTTC. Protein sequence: CSASPWGNRGSYNEQFF.

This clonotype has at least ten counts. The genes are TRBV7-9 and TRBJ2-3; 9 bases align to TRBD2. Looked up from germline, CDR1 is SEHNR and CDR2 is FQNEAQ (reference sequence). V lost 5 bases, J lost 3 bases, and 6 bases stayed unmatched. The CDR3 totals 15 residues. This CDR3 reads CASSPSGTGTDTQYF. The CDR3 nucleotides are TGTGCCAGCAGCCCTAGCGGGACGGGGACAGATACGCAGTATTTT.

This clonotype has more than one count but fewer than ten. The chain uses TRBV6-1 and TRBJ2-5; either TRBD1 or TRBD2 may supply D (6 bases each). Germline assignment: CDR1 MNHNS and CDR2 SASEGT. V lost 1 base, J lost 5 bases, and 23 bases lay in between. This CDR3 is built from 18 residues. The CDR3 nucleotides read TGTGCCAGCAGTGAAGTATGGGGGGCATTTATCCTAGGGGAGACCCAGTACTTC. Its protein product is CASSEVWGAFILGETQYF.

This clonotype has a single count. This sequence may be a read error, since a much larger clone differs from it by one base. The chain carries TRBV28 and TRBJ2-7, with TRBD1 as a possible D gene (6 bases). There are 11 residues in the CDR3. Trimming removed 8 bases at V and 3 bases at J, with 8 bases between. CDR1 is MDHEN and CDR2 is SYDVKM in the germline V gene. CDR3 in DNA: TGTGCCAGCGGGGGCATCTACGAGCAGTACTTC. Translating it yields CASGGIYEQYF.

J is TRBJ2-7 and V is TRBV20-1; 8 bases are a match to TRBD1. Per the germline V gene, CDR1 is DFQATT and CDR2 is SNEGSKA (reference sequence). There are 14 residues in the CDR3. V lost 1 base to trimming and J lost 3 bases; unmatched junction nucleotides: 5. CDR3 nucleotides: TGCAGTGCTAGAGCCGATACAGGGGGCTACGAGCAGTACTTC. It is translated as CSARADTGGYEQYF.

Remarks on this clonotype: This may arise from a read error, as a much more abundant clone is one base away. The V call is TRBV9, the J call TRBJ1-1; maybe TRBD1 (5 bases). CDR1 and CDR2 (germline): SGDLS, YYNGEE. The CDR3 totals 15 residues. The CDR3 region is CASGVDGRANTEAFF. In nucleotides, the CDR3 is TGTGCCAGCGGCGTAGACGGCAGGGCGAACACTGAAGCTTTCTTT.

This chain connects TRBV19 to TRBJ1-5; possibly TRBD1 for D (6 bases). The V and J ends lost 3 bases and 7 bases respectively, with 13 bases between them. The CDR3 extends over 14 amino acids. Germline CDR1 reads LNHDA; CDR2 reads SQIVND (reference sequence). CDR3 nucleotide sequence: TGTGCCAGTAGTATGCGGGGGGCAGGACAGCCCCAGCATTTT. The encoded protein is CASSMRGAGQPQHF.

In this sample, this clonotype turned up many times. CDR3 in amino acids: CASSPSTYGYTF. In nucleotides, the CDR3 is TGTGCCAGCAGCCCCAGTACCTATGGCTACACCTTC. The V and J genes are TRBV6-1 and TRBJ1-2; D is undetermined. This CDR3 is 12 amino acids long. V lost 6 bases and J lost 4, with 9 bases in between. Germline V gene data show CDR1 as MNHNS and CDR2 as SASEGT.

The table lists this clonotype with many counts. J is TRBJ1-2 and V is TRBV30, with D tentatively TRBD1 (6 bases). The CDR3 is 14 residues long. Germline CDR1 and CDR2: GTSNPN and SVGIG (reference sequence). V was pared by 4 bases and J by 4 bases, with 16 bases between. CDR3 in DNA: TGTGCCTGGAAGAATACACAGGGTGGCTATGGCTACACCTTC. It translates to CAWKNTQGGYGYTF.

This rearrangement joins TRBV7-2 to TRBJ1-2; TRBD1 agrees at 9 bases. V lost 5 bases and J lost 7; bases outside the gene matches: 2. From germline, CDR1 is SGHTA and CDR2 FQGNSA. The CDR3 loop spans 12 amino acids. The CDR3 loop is CASSVQGAGYTF. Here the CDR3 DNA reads TGTGCCAGCAGCGTACAGGGGGCTGGCTACACCTTC.

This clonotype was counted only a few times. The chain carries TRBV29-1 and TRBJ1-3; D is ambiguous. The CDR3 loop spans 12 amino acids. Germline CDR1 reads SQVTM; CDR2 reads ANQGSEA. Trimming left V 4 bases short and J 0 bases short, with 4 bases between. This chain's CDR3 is CSVGVSGNTIYF. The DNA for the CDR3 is TGCAGCGTTGGGGTCTCTGGAAACACCATATATTTT.

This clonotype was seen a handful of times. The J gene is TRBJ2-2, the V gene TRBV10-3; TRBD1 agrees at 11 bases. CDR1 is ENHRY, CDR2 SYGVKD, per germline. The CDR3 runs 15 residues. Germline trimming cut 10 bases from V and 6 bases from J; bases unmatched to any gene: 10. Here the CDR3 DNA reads TGTGCCAGCTCGGGGGACAGGGGGGGGCCCGGGGAGCTGTTTTTT. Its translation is CASSGDRGGPGELFF.

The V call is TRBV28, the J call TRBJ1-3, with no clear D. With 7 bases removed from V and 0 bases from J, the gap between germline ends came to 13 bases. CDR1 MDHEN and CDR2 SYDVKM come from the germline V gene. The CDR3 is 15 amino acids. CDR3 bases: TGTGCCAGCAAACGTTTTAGGGCCTCTGGAAACACCATATATTTT. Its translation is CASKRFRASGNTIYF.

CDR3 coding DNA: TGTGCCAGCAGTGAAGGACCCACAGGGGGCGAAAAACTGTTTTTT. Translated, it gives CASSEGPTGGEKLFF. The chain recombines TRBV6-1 with TRBJ1-4; 9 bases are shared with TRBD1. This CDR3 is 15 amino acids long. The germline gives CDR1 MNHNS, CDR2 SASEGT. The trim removed 1 base at V and 8 bases at J, leaving 5 bases unmatched.

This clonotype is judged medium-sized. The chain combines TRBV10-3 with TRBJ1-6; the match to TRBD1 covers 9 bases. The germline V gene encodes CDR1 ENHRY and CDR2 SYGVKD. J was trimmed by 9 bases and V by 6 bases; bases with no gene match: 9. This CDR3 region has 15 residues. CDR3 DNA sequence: TGTGCCATCAGCGCTGGGACAGGGTCGGGTTCACCCCTCCACTTT. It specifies CAISAGTGSGSPLHF.

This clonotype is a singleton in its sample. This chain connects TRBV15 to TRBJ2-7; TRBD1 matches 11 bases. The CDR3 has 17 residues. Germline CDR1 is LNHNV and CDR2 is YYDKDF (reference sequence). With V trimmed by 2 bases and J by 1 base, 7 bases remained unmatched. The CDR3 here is CATSRPPGTGGSYEQYF. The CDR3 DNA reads TGTGCCACCAGCAGACCACCCGGGACAGGGGGATCCTACGAGCAGTACTTC.

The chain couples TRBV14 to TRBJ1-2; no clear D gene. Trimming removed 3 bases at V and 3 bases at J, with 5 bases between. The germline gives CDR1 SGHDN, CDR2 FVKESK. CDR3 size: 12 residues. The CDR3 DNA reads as TGTGCCAGCAGCCAGTCAGACTATGGCTACACCTTC. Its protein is CASSQSDYGYTF.

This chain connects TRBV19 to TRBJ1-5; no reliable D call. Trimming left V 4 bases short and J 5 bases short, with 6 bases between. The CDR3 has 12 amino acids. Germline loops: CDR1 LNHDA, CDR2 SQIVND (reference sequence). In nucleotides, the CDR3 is TGTGCCAGTAGTACTCTTGATCAGCCCCAGCATTTT. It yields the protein CASSTLDQPQHF.

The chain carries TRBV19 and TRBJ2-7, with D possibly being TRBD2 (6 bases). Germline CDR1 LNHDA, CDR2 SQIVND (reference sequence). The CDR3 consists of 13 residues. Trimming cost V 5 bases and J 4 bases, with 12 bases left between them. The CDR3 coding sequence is TGTGCCAGTAGTTATACGGGGGTTTACGAGCAGTACTTC. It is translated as CASSYTGVYEQYF.

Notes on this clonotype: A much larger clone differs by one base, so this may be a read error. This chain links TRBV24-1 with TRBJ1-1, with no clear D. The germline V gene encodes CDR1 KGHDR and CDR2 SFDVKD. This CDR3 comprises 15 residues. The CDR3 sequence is CASRSGRRANTEALF. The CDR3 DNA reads TGTGCCAGCCGTTCCGGCCGGAGGGCGAACACTGAAGCTCTCTTT.

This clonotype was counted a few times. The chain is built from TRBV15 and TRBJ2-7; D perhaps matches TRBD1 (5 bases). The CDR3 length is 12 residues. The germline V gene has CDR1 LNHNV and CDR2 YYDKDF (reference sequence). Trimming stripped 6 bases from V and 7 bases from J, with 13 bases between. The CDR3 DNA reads TGTGCCACCAGAGGGGAAAACTTAGAGCAGTACTTC. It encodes CATRGENLEQYF.

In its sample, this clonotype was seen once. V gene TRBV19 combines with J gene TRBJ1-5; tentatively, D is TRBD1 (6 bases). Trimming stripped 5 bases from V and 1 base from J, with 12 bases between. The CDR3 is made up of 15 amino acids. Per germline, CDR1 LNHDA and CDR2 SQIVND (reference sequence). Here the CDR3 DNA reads TGTGCCAGTAGTCAAGGGGGAACGAGCAATCAGCCCCAGCATTTT. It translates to CASSQGGTSNQPQHF. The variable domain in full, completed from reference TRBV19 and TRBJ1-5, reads DGGITQSPKYLFRKEGQNVTLSCEQNLNHDAMYWYRQDPGQGLRLIYYSQIVNDFQKGDIAEGYSVSREKKESFPLTVTSAQKNPTAFYLCASSQGGTSNQPQHFGDGTRLSIL.

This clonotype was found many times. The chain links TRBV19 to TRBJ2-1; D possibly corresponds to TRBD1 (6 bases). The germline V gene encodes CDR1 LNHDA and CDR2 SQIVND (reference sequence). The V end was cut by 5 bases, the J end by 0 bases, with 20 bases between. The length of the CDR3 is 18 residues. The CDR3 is CASSFLSVGHSSYNEQFF. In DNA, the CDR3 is TGTGCCAGTAGTTTCCTTAGCGTGGGACACAGCTCCTACAATGAGCAGTTCTTC.

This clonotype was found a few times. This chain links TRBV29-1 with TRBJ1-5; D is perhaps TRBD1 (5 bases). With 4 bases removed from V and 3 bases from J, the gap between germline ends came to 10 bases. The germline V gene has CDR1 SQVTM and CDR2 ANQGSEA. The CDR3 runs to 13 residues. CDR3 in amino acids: CSVGQGDNQPQHF. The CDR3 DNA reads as TGCAGCGTTGGGCAGGGTGACAATCAGCCCCAGCATTTT. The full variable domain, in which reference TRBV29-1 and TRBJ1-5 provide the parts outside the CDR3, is SAVISQKPSRDICQRGTSLTIQCQVDSQVTMMFWYRQQPGQSLTLIATANQGSEATYESGFVIDKFPISRPNLTFSTLTVSNMSPEDSSIYLCSVGQGDNQPQHFGDGTRLSIL.

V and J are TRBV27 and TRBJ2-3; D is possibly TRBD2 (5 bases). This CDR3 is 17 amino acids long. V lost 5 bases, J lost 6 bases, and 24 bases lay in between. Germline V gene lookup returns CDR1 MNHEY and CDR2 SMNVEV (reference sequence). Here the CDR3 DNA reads TGTGCCAGCAGTGGAAGAGGGCGACCAGATAAACGGGATACGCAGTATTTT. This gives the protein CASSGRGRPDKRDTQYF.